One and the same sample provided the 3 T cell receptor beta chains below, sequenced in a study of T cells in Graves' hyperthyroidism and ophthalmopathy. What was amplified from RNA transcripts were TCR beta CDR3 regions. A first-round RT-PCR of the TCR CDR3 used the HTBI primer set. TCRdb redid the calling of the multiplex PCR reads with MiXCR, one entry per CDR3 protein. Of 330,000 or so distinct CDR3 sequences in the sample, 15% to 20% were seen once. What was sequenced was blood. These receptors all stem from a woman between 40 and 55 years old with Graves' ophthalmopathy.

The table lists this clonotype with many counts. This chain connects TRBV7-9 to TRBJ1-1, with no clear D. The CDR3 contains 13 residues. Germline V gene data show CDR1 as SEHNR and CDR2 as FQNEAQ (reference sequence). V was pared by 6 bases and J by 2 bases, with 10 bases between. CDR3: CASRTELNTEAFF. The CDR3, as DNA: TGTGCCAGCAGAACCGAACTCAACACTGAAGCTTTCTTT.

There are many counts of this clonotype. This chain connects TRBV2 to TRBJ1-1; D might be TRBD1 (5 bases). Trimming pared 6 bases from V and 10 bases from J, leaving 18 bases between. This CDR3 has 13 amino acids. CDR1 is SNHLY and CDR2 is FYNNEI in the germline V gene. The CDR3 is CASSLGSRVAAFF. The CDR3 coding sequence is TGTGCCAGCAGCCTTGGATCCAGGGTTGCAGCTTTCTTT.

This clonotype has only a few counts. Because it lacks the conserved phenylalanine or tryptophan at the end, this CDR3 is likely a read error. This sequence joins TRBV20-1 and TRBJ2-7; 9 nucleotides match TRBD2. This CDR3 has 15 amino acids. Germline lookup yields CDR1 DFQATT and CDR2 SNEGSKA (reference sequence). The CDR3 sequence: CSARTTTSGPYEQYL. For the CDR3, the DNA is TGCAGCGCAAGAACGACGACTAGCGGACCGTACGAGCAGTACCTC.